This T cell receptor beta chain was obtained from a study of cytomegalovirus exposure and HLA in healthy donors. The ends lost 0 bases at V and 5 bases at J; junction bases unmatched: 5. This CDR3 region has 14 residues. Germline CDR1 reads SQVTM; CDR2 reads ANQGSEA. With 60 Vbeta and 13 Jbeta primers, the PCR was carried out. Profiling relied on immunoSEQ multiplex PCR, and the TCRdb table lists in-frame clones only, not all of them. This listing includes approximately 120,000 clones. This receptor was obtained from a man younger than 40 in good health and CMV-seronegative. The rearrangement links TRBV29-1 to TRBJ1-2, with TRBD1 identical over 8 bases. The sequencing input was PBMCs. CDR3 residues: CSVEDTGGRYGYTF. The CDR3 bases are TGCAGCGTTGAAGACACAGGGGGAAGATATGGCTACACCTTC. Full variable domain (missing parts from reference TRBV29-1 and TRBJ1-2): SAVISQKPSRDICQRGTSLTIQCQVDSQVTMMFWYRQQPGQSLTLIATANQGSEATYESGFVIDKFPISRPNLTFSTLTVSNMSPEDSSIYLCSVEDTGGRYGYTFGSGTRLTVV.